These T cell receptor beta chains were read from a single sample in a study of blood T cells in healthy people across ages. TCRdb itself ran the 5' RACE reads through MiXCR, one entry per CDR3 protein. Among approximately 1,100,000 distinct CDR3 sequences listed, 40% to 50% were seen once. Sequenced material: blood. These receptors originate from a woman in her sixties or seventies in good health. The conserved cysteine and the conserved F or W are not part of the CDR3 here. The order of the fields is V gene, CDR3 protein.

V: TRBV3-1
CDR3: ASGPGLAGAGGNEQF

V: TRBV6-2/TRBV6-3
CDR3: ASSTGQGRGHTAYQQF

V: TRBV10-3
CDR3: AISESGDITKNIQY

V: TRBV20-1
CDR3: SALPGLADLLSSTDTQY

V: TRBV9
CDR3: ASSVATSNEQF

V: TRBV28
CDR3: ASCRGGETQY

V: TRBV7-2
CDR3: ASSLVQDFEQY

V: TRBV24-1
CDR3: ATSGGRDDYNEQF

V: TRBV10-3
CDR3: ASLGQGSYNERF

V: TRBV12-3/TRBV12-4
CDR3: ASSKGVGLNSNQPQH

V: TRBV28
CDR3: ASSSKWQY

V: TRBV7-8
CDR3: ASSLRSRSRTDTQY

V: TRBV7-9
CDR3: ASSLGGGSLDEQY

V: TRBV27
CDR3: ASSFQTGYKEQF

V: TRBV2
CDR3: TSTSRQDYEQY

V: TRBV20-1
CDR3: SARVGTSSYNEQF

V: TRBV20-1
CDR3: SASSDNEQY

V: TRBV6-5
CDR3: ASSYSSLVTYEQY

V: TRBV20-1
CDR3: SARDRDRAWNEQF